This TCR beta chain was obtained from a study of T cells in Graves' hyperthyroidism and ophthalmopathy. The CDR3 runs 13 residues. CDR1 and CDR2 (germline): SGHTA, FQGNSA. V was shortened by 9 bases and J by 1 base, with 12 bases between the two germline ends. Ophthalmopathy patients had moderate-to-severe active disease, CAS ≥3, NOSPECS ≥4, and disease duration under 3 months. Findings of the study overall: A 13 V-J model separated ophthalmopathy from stable hyperthyroidism. The model identified upcoming ophthalmopathy a median about six months ahead of onset.

In its sample, this clonotype was seen a few times. What it binds is unknown. Amplification targeted TCR beta CDR3 regions from RNA transcripts. Primed by the HTBI set, a first-round RT-PCR was run on the TCR CDR3. TCRdb re-called the multiplex PCR reads through MiXCR, storing one row per CDR3 protein. The data contain approximately 570,000 distinct CDR3 sequences, 20% of them singletons. The TCR was taken from a man aged 35-49 years with Graves' ophthalmopathy. V usage is TRBV7-2 and J usage is TRBJ2-5; D is undetermined. Sequenced: blood. The CDR3 coding sequence is TGTGCCAGTCAACCTTCGGTCCAAGAGACCCAGTACTTC. It translates to CASQPSVQETQYF.